This TCR beta chain was sequenced for a study of T cells expressing NK-cell markers. For the study at large: HCMV serostatus: most of the eight sequenced donors positive, one negative.

The CDR3 covers 20 residues. CDR1 is MNHEY and CDR2 is SMNVEV in the germline V gene (reference sequence). TCRdb re-called the 5' RACE reads and gives one entry per CDR3 protein, without DNA. The sample data list about 170,000 distinct CDR3 sequences. Overall study findings and caveats: There remained a lack of clarity about HCMV specificity of expanded NKG2C+ T cell clones. Of the CD8+ T cell pool in about 6 donors, roughly 1.0-7.0% was accounted for by dominant NKG2C+ clonotypes.

A note on this clonotype: Its antigen is currently unknown.

The sequenced sample was blood T cells: a sorted CD56 or NKG2C T cell subset, CD4+ or CD8+ T cells, or bulk PBMC T cells (not recorded which). The rearrangement links TRBV27 to TRBJ2-7; no DNA is available, so the TRBD2 call from TCRdb remains unchecked. The sequence derives from a man between 18 and 69 years old in good health. CDR3: CASSSNRLPLKRGSNYEQYF.